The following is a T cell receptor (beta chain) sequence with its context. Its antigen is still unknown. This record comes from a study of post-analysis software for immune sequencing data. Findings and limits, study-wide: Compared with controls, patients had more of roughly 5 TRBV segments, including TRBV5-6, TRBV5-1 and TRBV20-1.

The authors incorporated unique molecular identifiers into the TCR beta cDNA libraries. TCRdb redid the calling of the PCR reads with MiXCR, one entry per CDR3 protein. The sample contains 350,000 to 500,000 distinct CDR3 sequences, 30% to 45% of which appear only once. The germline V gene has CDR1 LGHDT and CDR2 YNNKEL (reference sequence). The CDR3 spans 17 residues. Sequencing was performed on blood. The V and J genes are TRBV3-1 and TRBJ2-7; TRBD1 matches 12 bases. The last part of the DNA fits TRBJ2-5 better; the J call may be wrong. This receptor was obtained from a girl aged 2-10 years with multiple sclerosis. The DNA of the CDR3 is TGTGCCAGCAGCCAAGAATGGGACAGGGGGCATCTAGAGACCCAGTACTTC. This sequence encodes CASSQEWDRGHLETQYF.